This TCR beta chain was captured in a study of blood T cells in healthy people across ages. V gave up 6 bases and J gave up 6 bases; unmatched junction bases: 7. The CDR3 extends over 15 amino acids. Germline V lookup: CDR1 LGHNT, CDR2 FRNRAP. The second PCR ran roughly 6 to 11 cycles with a sample-barcoded 5' primer and J-beta primers. MiXCR, applied by TCRdb to the 5' RACE reads, yields one record per CDR3 protein. Of hundreds of thousands of distinct CDR3 sequences in the sample, roughly 25% are singletons; the top ten hold about 3%. This clonotype turned up a few times. The same specimen was also included in a second study, on T cells of mothers and their children.

The chain is built from TRBV12-5 and TRBJ2-6; TRBD1 aligns across 8 bases. The origin of this receptor is a boy younger than 18 in good health. The specimen was blood. CDR3 sequence: CASGSTGVAANVLTF. The CDR3 bases are TGTGCTAGTGGCTCGACAGGGGTGGCGGCCAACGTCCTGACTTTC.